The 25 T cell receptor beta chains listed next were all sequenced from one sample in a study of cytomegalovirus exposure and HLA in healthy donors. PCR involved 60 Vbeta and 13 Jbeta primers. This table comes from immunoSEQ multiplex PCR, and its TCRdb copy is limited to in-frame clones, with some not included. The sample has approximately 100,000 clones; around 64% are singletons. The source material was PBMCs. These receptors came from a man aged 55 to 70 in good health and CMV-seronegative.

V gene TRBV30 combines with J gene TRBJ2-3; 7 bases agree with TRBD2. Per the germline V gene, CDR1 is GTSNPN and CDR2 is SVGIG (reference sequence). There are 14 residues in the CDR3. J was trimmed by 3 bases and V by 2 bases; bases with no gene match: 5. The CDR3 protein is CAWSWREFTDTQYF. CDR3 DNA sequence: TGTGCCTGGAGTTGGCGGGAGTTTACAGATACGCAGTATTTT.

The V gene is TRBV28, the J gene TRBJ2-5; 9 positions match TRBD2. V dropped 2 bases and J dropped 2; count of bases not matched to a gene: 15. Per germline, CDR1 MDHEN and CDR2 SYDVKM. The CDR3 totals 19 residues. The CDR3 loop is CASSLNSGGLISIQETQYF. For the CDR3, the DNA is TGTGCCAGCAGTTTAAATAGCGGGGGCCTCATATCAATTCAAGAGACCCAGTACTTC.

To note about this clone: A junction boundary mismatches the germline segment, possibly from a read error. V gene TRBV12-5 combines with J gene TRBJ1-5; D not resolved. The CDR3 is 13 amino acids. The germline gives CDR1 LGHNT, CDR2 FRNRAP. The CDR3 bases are TGTGCTAGTGATTTGGTTTCCGATCAGCCCCAGCATTTT. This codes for CASDLVSDQPQHF.

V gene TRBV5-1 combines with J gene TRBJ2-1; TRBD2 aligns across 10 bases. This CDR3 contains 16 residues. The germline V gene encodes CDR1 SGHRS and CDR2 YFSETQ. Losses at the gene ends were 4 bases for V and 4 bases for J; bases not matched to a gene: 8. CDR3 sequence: CASSPNSGGAYNEQFF. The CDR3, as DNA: TGCGCCAGCAGCCCAAACAGCGGGGGGGCATACAATGAGCAGTTCTTC.

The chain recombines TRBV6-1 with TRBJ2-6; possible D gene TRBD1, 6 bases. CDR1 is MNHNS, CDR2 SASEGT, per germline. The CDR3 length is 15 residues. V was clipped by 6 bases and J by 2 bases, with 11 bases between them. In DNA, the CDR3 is TGTGCCAGCAGCGACACAGGGCCTGGGGCCAACGTCCTGACTTTC. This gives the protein CASSDTGPGANVLTF.

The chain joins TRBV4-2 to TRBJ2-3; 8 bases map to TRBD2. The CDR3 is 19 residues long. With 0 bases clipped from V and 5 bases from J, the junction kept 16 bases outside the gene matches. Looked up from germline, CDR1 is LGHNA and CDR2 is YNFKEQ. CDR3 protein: CASSQDAFRPGGAGDTQYF. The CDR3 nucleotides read TGTGCCAGCAGCCAAGATGCTTTTCGCCCCGGGGGGGCGGGAGATACGCAGTATTTT.

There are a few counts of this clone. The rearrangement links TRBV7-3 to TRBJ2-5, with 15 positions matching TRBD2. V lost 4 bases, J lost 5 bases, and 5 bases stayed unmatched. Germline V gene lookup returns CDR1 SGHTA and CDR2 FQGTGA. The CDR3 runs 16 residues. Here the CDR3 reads CASSSGTSGGPETQYF. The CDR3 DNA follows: TGTGCCAGCAGCTCTGGGACTAGCGGGGGGCCGGAGACCCAGTACTTC. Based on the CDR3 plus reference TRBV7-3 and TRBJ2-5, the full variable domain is GAGVSQTPSNKVTEKGKYVELRCDPISGHTALYWYRQSLGQGPEFLIYFQGTGAADDSGLPNDRFFAVRPEGSVSTLKIQRTERGDSAVYLCASSSGTSGGPETQYFGPGTRLLVL.

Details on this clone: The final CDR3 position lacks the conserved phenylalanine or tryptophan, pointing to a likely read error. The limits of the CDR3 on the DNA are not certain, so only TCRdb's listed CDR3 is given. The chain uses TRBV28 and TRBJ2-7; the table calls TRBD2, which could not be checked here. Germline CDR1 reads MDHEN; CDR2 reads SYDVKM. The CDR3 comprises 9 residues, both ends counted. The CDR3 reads CASSSYPLP.

The CDR3 loop is CAWTSGRREQFF. In nucleotides, the CDR3 is TGTGCCTGGACTAGCGGGAGACGAGAGCAGTTCTTC. The gene calls are TRBV30 and TRBJ2-1; 10 positions agree with TRBD2. Germline lookup yields CDR1 GTSNPN and CDR2 SVGIG (reference sequence). After removal of 4 bases from V and 10 bases from J, the junction contained 4 bases not matched to a gene. This CDR3 contains 12 residues. Supplemented by reference TRBV30 and TRBJ2-1, the full variable domain reads SQTIHQWPATLVQPVGSPLSLECTVEGTSNPNLYWYRQAAGRGLQLLFYSVGIGQISSEVPQNLSASRPQDRQFILSSKKLLLSDSGFYLCAWTSGRREQFFGPGTRLTVL.

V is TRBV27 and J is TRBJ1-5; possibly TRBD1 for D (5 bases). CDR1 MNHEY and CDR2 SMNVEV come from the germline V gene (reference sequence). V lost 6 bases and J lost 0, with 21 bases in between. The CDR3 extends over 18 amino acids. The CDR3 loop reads CASRQLGPAGDSNQPQHF. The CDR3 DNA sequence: TGTGCCAGCAGACAGCTGGGGCCGGCGGGGGATAGCAATCAGCCCCAGCATTTT.

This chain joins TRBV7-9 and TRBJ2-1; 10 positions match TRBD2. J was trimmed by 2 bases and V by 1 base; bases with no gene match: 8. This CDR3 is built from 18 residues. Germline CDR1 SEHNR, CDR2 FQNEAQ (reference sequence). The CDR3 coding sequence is TGTGCCAGCAGCTTAGGATCTAGCGGGAGCCCTGCCTACAATGAGCAGTTCTTC. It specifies CASSLGSSGSPAYNEQFF.

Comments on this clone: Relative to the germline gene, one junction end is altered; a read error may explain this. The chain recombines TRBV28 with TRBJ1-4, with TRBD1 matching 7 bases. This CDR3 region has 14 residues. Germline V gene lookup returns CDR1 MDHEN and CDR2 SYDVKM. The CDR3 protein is CASSSTGSNEKLLF. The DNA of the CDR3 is TGTGCCAGCAGTTCGACAGGGAGTAATGAAAAACTGCTTTTT. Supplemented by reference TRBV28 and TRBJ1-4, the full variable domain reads DVKVTQSSRYLVKRTGEKVFLECVQDMDHENMFWYRQDPGLGLRLIYFSYDVKMKEKGDIPEGYSVSREKKERFSLILESASTNQTSMYLCASSSTGSNEKLLFGSGTQLSVL.

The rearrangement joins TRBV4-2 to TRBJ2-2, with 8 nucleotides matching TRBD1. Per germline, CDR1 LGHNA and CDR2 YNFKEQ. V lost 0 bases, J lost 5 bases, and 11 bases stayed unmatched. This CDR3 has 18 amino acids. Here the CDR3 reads CASSQEYPQGAQTGELFF. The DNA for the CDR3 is TGTGCCAGCAGCCAAGAATATCCGCAGGGGGCTCAAACCGGGGAGCTGTTTTTT.

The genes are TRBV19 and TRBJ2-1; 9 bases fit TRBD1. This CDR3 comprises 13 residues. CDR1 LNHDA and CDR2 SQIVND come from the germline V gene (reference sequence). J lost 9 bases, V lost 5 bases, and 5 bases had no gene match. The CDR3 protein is CASSFGTGIEQFF. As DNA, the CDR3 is TGTGCCAGTAGTTTCGGGACAGGGATTGAGCAGTTCTTC.

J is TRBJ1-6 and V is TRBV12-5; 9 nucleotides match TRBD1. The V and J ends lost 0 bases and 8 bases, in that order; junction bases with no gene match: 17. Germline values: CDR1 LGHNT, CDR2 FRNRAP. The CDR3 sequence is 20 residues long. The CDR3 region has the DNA TGTGCTAGTGGTTTGGTACTCGGACAGGGGCCCGTGTTCCGCGATTCACCCCTCCACTTT. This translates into CASGLVLGQGPVFRDSPLHF.

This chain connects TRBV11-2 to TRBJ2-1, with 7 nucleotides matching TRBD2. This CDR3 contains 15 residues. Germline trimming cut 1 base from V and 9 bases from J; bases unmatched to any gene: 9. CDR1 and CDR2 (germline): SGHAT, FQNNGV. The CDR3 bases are TGTGCCAGCAGCTTAGCCTCGGGAGTAGCGGGTGAGCAGTTCTTC. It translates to CASSLASGVAGEQFF.

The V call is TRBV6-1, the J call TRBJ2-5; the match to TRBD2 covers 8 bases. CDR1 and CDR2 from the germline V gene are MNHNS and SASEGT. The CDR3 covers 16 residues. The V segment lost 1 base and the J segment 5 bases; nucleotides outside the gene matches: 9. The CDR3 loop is CASSEVSGGGSETQYF. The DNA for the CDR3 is TGTGCCAGCAGTGAAGTTTCCGGGGGGGGCTCGGAGACCCAGTACTTC.

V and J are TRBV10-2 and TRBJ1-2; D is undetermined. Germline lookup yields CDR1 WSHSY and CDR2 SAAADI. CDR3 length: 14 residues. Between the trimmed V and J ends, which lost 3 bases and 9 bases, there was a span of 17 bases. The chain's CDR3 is CASSDLSVGVSYTF. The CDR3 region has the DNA TGCGCCAGCAGTGACCTTAGCGTCGGGGTAAGCTACACCTTC.

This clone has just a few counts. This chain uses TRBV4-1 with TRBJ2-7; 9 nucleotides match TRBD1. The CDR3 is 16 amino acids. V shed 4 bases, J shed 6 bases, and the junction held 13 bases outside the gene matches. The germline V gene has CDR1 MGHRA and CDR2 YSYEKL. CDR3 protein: CASSPTQGAGVGEQYF. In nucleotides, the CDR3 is TGCGCCAGCAGCCCTACACAGGGGGCTGGAGTAGGCGAGCAGTACTTC.

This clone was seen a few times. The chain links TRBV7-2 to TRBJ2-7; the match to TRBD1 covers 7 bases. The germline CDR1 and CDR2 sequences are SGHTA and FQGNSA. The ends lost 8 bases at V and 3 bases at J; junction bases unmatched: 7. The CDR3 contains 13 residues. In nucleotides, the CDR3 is TGTGCCAGCGGTAACCGACAGGGCTACGAGCAGTACTTC. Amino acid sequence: CASGNRQGYEQYF.

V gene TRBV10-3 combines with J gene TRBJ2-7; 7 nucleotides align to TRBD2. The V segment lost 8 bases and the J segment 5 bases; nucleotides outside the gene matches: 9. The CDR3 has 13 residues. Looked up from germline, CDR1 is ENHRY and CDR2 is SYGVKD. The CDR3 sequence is CAIQRAGAHEQYF. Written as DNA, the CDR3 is TGTGCCATCCAGAGGGCGGGAGCCCACGAGCAGTACTTC.

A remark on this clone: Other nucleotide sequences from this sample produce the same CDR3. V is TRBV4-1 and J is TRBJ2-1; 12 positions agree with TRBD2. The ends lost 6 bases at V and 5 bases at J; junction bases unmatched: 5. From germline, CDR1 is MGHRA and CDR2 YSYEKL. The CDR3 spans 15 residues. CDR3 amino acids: CASRPGLAGNNEQFF. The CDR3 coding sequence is TGCGCCAGCAGGCCGGGACTAGCGGGCAACAATGAGCAGTTCTTC.

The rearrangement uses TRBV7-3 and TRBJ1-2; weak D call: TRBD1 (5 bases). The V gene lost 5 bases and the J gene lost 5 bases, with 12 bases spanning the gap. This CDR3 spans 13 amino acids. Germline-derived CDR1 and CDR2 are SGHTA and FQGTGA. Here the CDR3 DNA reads TGTGCCAGCAGCCCCGGGGGGGGTTATGGCTACACCTTC. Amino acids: CASSPGGGYGYTF.

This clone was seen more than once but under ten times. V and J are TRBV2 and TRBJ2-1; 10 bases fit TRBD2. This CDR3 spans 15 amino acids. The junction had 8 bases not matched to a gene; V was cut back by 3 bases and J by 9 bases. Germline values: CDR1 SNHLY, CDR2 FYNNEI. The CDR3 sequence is CASSDESGRAGEQFF. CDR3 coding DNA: TGTGCCAGCAGTGACGAAAGCGGGAGGGCCGGTGAGCAGTTCTTC.

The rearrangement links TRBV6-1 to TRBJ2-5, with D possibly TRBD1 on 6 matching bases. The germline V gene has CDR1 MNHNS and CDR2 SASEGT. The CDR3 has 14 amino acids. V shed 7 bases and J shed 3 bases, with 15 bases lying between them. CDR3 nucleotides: TGTGCCAGCACAATCAGGGGAACCAAAGAGACCCAGTACTTC. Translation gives CASTIRGTKETQYF.